Listed below are T cell receptor beta chains from one sample, sequenced in a study of lymphopenia after photon versus proton radiotherapy. Sequencing used immunoSEQ multiplex PCR; TCRdb keeps in-frame clones, though not all of them. The repertoire has roughly 58,000 clones, about 85% of them found once; the top ten carry 9.5% to 15%. The specimen comprised peripheral blood, sampled from a patient treated with proton-based radiotherapy. The receptors were sampled from an elderly man with esophageal cancer. The CDR3 runs from the conserved cysteine through the conserved F or W. D genes are given only for firm matches. Clone size is shown for a subset of rows, as once, few, many or a class of expanded clone.

j_call: TRBJ2-5; clone_size: few; v_call: TRBV14; d_call: TRBD1; cdr3_aa: CASSQGTGGVGTQYF; cdr3_nt: TGTGCCAGCAGCCAAGGCACAGGGGGCGTTGGGACCCAGTACTTC
j_call: TRBJ2-7; clone_size: .; v_call: TRBV20-1; d_call: .; cdr3_aa: CSATQGYEQYF; cdr3_nt: TGCAGTGCTACGCAGGGTTACGAGCAGTACTTC
j_call: TRBJ2-1; clone_size: .; v_call: TRBV27; d_call: TRBD1; cdr3_aa: CASSLVDTGGQQFF; cdr3_nt: TGTGCCAGCAGTTTGGTCGATACAGGGGGCCAGCAGTTCTTC
j_call: TRBJ2-3; clone_size: .; v_call: TRBV5-1; d_call: TRBD1; cdr3_aa: CASSEGQGQDTQYF; cdr3_nt: TGCGCCAGCAGTGAGGGACAGGGGCAGGATACGCAGTATTTT
j_call: TRBJ1-2; clone_size: .; v_call: TRBV6-6; d_call: .; cdr3_aa: CASSTGSAYGYTF; cdr3_nt: TGTGCCAGCAGCACAGGGTCTGCCTATGGCTACACCTTC
j_call: TRBJ2-3; clone_size: .; v_call: TRBV5-1; d_call: .; cdr3_aa: CASSLQDPRTDTQYF; cdr3_nt: TGCGCCAGCAGCTTGCAGGACCCACGCACAGATACGCAGTATTTT
j_call: TRBJ1-6; clone_size: once; v_call: TRBV4-3; d_call: .; cdr3_aa: CASSQAGGMDNSPLHF; cdr3_nt: TGCGCCAGCAGCCAAGCTGGGGGAATGGATAATTCACCCCTCCACTTT
j_call: TRBJ2-1; clone_size: .; v_call: TRBV6-1; d_call: .; cdr3_aa: CASKDASAYRGEQFF; cdr3_nt: TGTGCCAGCAAAGATGCCAGCGCCTATCGTGGTGAGCAGTTCTTC
j_call: TRBJ2-3; clone_size: .; v_call: TRBV29-1; d_call: .; cdr3_aa: CSADTSQGNTQYF; cdr3_nt: TGCAGCGCCGATACATCTCAGGGGAATACGCAGTATTTT
j_call: TRBJ1-4; clone_size: .; v_call: TRBV2; d_call: .; cdr3_aa: CASSDYAGEKLFF; cdr3_nt: TGTGCCAGCAGTGACTATGCTGGTGAAAAACTGTTTTTT